Shown below are 31 T cell receptor beta chains from a single sample sequenced in a study of T-cell memory formation after mild COVID-19. TCRdb recomputed calls from the 5' RACE reads with MiXCR, one row per CDR3 protein. This table has under 200,000 distinct CDR3 sequences, under 15% appearing once. Sequencing was done on a sample of PBMCs or a T cell subset sorted from them (not recorded which). All receptors come from a young man who had mild COVID-19 (a few samples of this study predate the infection). Cell type and time point are not known.

This clonotype was detected only a few times. The chain uses TRBV20-1 and TRBJ2-7, with D uncertain. The V gene's germline CDR1 is DFQATT and CDR2 SNEGSKA (reference sequence). Trimming pared 6 bases from V and 2 bases from J, leaving 8 bases between. The CDR3 runs 11 residues. For the CDR3, the DNA is TGCAGTGCGAATCTGGCCTACGAGCAGTACTTC. It encodes CSANLAYEQYF.

This clonotype was detected only a few times. V gene TRBV5-1 combines with J gene TRBJ1-2; TRBD1 is a possible D gene (6 bases). The germline gives CDR1 SGHRS, CDR2 YFSETQ. The CDR3 sequence is 14 residues long. V lost 3 bases and J lost 7, with 16 bases in between. The CDR3 nucleotides read TGCGCCAGCAGCTACCAAGGGGGTGAGGGTGGCTACACCTTC. Its translation is CASSYQGGEGGYTF. The full variable domain, completed using reference TRBV5-1 and TRBJ1-2, is KAGVTQTPRYLIKTRGQQVTLSCSPISGHRSVSWYQQTPGQGLQFLFEYFSETQRNKGNFPGRFSGRQFSNSRSEMNVSTLELGDSALYLCASSYQGGEGGYTFGSGTRLTVV.

The chain couples TRBV20-1 to TRBJ2-1; D ambiguous. Germline-derived CDR1 and CDR2 are DFQATT and SNEGSKA (reference sequence). This CDR3 comprises 12 residues. Trimming removed 1 base at V and 10 bases at J, with 11 bases between. CDR3 coding DNA: TGCAGTGCTAGAGCCCAAGCCCTGGAGCAGTTCTTC. This gives the protein CSARAQALEQFF.

There are a few counts of this clonotype. The chain recombines TRBV11-2 with TRBJ2-7, with D possibly matching TRBD1 (6 bases). Deletions cut 2 bases from V and 0 bases from J, with 11 bases between. From germline, CDR1 is SGHAT and CDR2 FQNNGV. The CDR3 consists of 15 residues. The CDR3 loop is CASSLRADSSYEQYV. The CDR3 bases are TGTGCCAGCAGCTTAAGGGCGGACAGCTCCTACGAGCAGTACGTC.

This clonotype was detected only a few times. The chain has TRBV4-3 and TRBJ1-4; D is unclear. Germline CDR1 and CDR2: LGHNA and YSLEER. This CDR3 is built from 15 residues. Trimming shortened V by 2 bases and J by 0 bases, and 7 bases separated the two germline ends. CDR3 sequence (DNA): TGCGCCAGCAGCCAAAAAGTTGCAACTAATGAAAAACTGTTTTTT. Its protein product is CASSQKVATNEKLFF.

This clonotype was seen more than once but under ten times. CDR3 sequence (DNA): TGTGCCAGCAGCCACCTAGTCCCTCGACTGGATGGCTACACCTTC. Translation: CASSHLVPRLDGYTF. The V gene is TRBV3-1, the J gene TRBJ1-2, with D unresolved. In germline, CDR1 is LGHDT, CDR2 YNNKEL (reference sequence). The ends were cut back, 3 bases at V and 6 bases at J, with 17 bases in the middle. This CDR3 is built from 15 residues.

This chain links TRBV14 with TRBJ1-2; 7 positions match TRBD1. J was trimmed by 8 bases and V by 5 bases; bases with no gene match: 20. Germline CDR1 and CDR2: SGHDN and FVKESK. The CDR3 spans 17 residues. The CDR3 DNA sequence: TGTGCCAGCAGCTTCCGGGACAGCCTTCGCTACCGATTAGGCTACACCTTC. Protein: CASSFRDSLRYRLGYTF. The whole variable domain, filled in from reference TRBV14 and TRBJ1-2, reads EAGVTQFPSHSVIEKGQTVTLRCDPISGHDNLYWYRRVMGKEIKFLLHFVKESKQDESGMPNNRFLAERTGGTYSTLKVQPAELEDSGVYFCASSFRDSLRYRLGYTFGSGTRLTVV.

The chain couples TRBV7-2 to TRBJ1-2; 10 nucleotides line up with TRBD1. V shed 3 bases and J 3 bases; nucleotides not matched to a gene: 10. Germline values: CDR1 SGHTA, CDR2 FQGNSA. The CDR3 has 17 residues. The CDR3, as DNA: TGTGCCAGCAGCTTGAAGGTGTTGGACAGGGGGTACTATGGCTACACCTTC. The encoded protein is CASSLKVLDRGYYGYTF.

The chain has TRBV4-1 and TRBJ2-2; 15 bases map to TRBD2. This CDR3 has 16 residues. The trim removed 2 bases at V and 9 bases at J, leaving 4 bases unmatched. From germline, CDR1 is MGHRA and CDR2 YSYEKL. The CDR3 nucleotides are TGCGCCAGCAGCCAATGGACTAGCGGGGGGGCCCGGGAGCTGTTTTTT. Translation gives CASSQWTSGGARELFF.

This clonotype was seen a handful of times. The chain uses TRBV6-1 and TRBJ1-2, with 8 positions matching TRBD1. The CDR3 runs to 15 residues. Per the germline V gene, CDR1 is MNHNS and CDR2 is SASEGT. After removal of 0 bases from V and 4 bases from J, the junction contained 4 bases not matched to a gene. The CDR3 DNA reads as TGTGCCAGCAGTGAAGCCGGGGACAGGACCTATGGCTACACCTTC. It encodes CASSEAGDRTYGYTF.

This chain links TRBV7-2 with TRBJ2-7; D not certain. Germline CDR1 and CDR2: SGHTA and FQGNSA. The ends were cut back, 5 bases at V and 5 bases at J, with 19 bases in the middle. The CDR3 has 15 residues. CDR3 region: CASSRLLGPWDEQYF. Here the CDR3 DNA reads TGTGCCAGCAGCCGCCTCCTCGGGCCCTGGGACGAGCAGTACTTC.

This clonotype came up a few times. V usage is TRBV3-1 and J usage is TRBJ2-7, with D perhaps matching TRBD1 (6 bases). The V end was cut by 4 bases, the J end by 3 bases, with 13 bases between. The CDR3 consists of 14 residues. The germline V gene encodes CDR1 LGHDT and CDR2 YNNKEL (reference sequence). The CDR3, as DNA: TGTGCCAGCAGCCTCCGGACAGCCTACTACGAGCAGTACTTC. It yields the protein CASSLRTAYYEQYF.

The rearrangement joins TRBV6-2 or TRBV6-3 to TRBJ2-7; D call uncertain. Germline-derived CDR1 and CDR2 are MNHEY and SVGEGT. CDR3 length: 13 amino acids. V was shortened by 0 bases and J by 9 bases, with 12 bases between the two germline ends. The CDR3 spells CASSYSGLPGQYV. The CDR3 DNA is TGTGCCAGCAGTTACTCAGGTCTCCCGGGGCAGTACGTC.

The chain joins TRBV10-3 to TRBJ2-2, with D possibly TRBD1 on 6 matching bases. Germline CDR1 reads ENHRY; CDR2 reads SYGVKD. This CDR3 comprises 16 residues. V lost 2 bases, J lost 5 bases, and 15 bases lay in between. The CDR3 loop is CAISEGQLAVTGELFF. CDR3 DNA: TGTGCCATCAGTGAGGGACAGTTGGCAGTGACCGGGGAGCTGTTTTTT.

The V call is TRBV5-1, the J call TRBJ2-6; D gene unclear. V was shortened by 3 bases and J by 0 bases, with 7 bases between the two germline ends. Germline CDR1 and CDR2: SGHRS and YFSETQ. CDR3 length: 15 amino acids. The CDR3 DNA is TGCGCCAGCAGCTCGTCGAACTCTGGGGCCAACGTCCTGACTTTC. As protein: CASSSSNSGANVLTF.

This rearrangement joins TRBV5-5 to TRBJ2-4; 8 bases agree with TRBD1. Germline CDR1 and CDR2: SGHKS and YYEKEE (reference sequence). This CDR3 is built from 16 residues. V lost 0 bases and J lost 8; bases outside the gene matches: 10. The CDR3 reads CASSLVRTGSSDIQYF. In nucleotides, the CDR3 is TGTGCCAGCAGCTTGGTCCGGACAGGGTCTTCGGACATTCAGTACTTC.

The chain employs TRBV7-9 and TRBJ2-7, with 7 bases identical to TRBD1. V was clipped by 5 bases and J by 6 bases; unmatched bases: 10. The germline V gene encodes CDR1 SEHNR and CDR2 FQNEAQ (reference sequence). The CDR3 has 14 residues. The chain's CDR3 is CASSRNRGDGEQYF. The DNA of the CDR3 is TGTGCCAGCAGCCGGAACAGGGGTGATGGCGAGCAGTACTTC. The whole variable domain, remainder taken from reference TRBV7-9 and TRBJ2-7, is DTGVSQNPRHKITKRGQNVTFRCDPISEHNRLYWYRQTLGQGPEFLTYFQNEAQLEKSRLLSDRFSAERPKGSFSTLEIQRTEQGDSAMYLCASSRNRGDGEQYFGPGTRLTVT.

The sample holds a few counts of this clonotype. This chain uses TRBV9 with TRBJ2-3, with 9 bases lining up with TRBD2. The CDR3 consists of 17 residues. CDR1 is SGDLS, CDR2 YYNGEE, per germline. Trimming cost V 4 bases and J 3 bases; bases outside gene matches: 12. CDR3 sequence reads: CASSPPPGLAGTDTQYF. CDR3 bases: TGTGCCAGCAGCCCTCCACCGGGACTAGCCGGTACAGATACGCAGTATTTT.

The J gene is TRBJ2-5, the V gene TRBV20-1; perhaps TRBD2 as D (6 bases). Trimming stripped 5 bases from V and 1 base from J, with 11 bases between. CDR1 and CDR2 (germline): DFQATT, SNEGSKA (reference sequence). This CDR3 spans 13 amino acids. CDR3 in DNA: TGCAGTGCTCCACGGGGGAGCCAAGAGACCCAGTACTTC. Its protein is CSAPRGSQETQYF.

This clonotype was observed a handful of times. V and J are TRBV12-3 or TRBV12-4 and TRBJ1-2, with D perhaps matching TRBD1 (6 bases). V lost 8 bases and J lost 6, with 10 bases in between. This CDR3 has 11 amino acids. CDR3 residues: CASGGGDGYTF. The DNA of the CDR3 is TGTGCCAGCGGCGGGGGCGATGGCTACACCTTC.

The chain is built from TRBV5-1 and TRBJ1-1, with unresolved D. The CDR3 is made up of 13 amino acids. V gave up 0 bases and J gave up 5 bases, with 8 bases separating them. CDR1 and CDR2 (germline): SGHRS, YFSETQ. CDR3 region: CASSLGSVTEAFF. DNA for the CDR3: TGCGCCAGCAGCTTGGGTTCCGTGACTGAAGCTTTCTTT.

This clonotype is judged medium-sized. This chain uses TRBV29-1 with TRBJ2-5, with 14 bases that match TRBD2. The CDR3 extends over 14 amino acids. Germline V gene lookup returns CDR1 SQVTM and CDR2 ANQGSEA. Unmatched junction bases numbered 4, after V lost 6 bases and J lost 4 bases. CDR3 region: CSVGTSGGVETQYF. The CDR3 coding sequence is TGCAGCGTGGGGACTAGCGGGGGAGTAGAGACCCAGTACTTC.

The chain couples TRBV30 to TRBJ2-1; D is possibly TRBD1 or TRBD2 (5 bases each). The V gene's germline CDR1 is GTSNPN and CDR2 SVGIG (reference sequence). Trimming took off 2 bases at V and 15 bases at J, with 20 bases between the two ends. The CDR3 has 13 residues. The CDR3 region is CAWSPRASRVRFF. CDR3 nucleotides: TGTGCCTGGAGTCCTAGGGCTAGCAGGGTAAGGTTCTTC.

This clonotype was counted a few times. This chain uses TRBV7-9 with TRBJ1-6; weak D call: TRBD1 (5 bases). Germline CDR1 SEHNR, CDR2 FQNEAQ (reference sequence). The CDR3 loop spans 12 amino acids. V was trimmed by 5 bases and J by 8 bases, leaving 7 bases between them. CDR3 bases: TGTGCCAGCAGCCGCAGGGATTCACCCCTCCACTTT. It specifies CASSRRDSPLHF. Complete variable domain (other parts from reference TRBV7-9 and TRBJ1-6): DTGVSQNPRHKITKRGQNVTFRCDPISEHNRLYWYRQTLGQGPEFLTYFQNEAQLEKSRLLSDRFSAERPKGSFSTLEIQRTEQGDSAMYLCASSRRDSPLHFGNGTRLTVT.

This clonotype was recorded a few times. In nucleotides, the CDR3 is TGTGCCAGCAGCCCTGGGATTTTGAGTGAGCAGTTCTTC. It is translated as CASSPGILSEQFF. This chain joins TRBV7-3 and TRBJ2-1; D is ambiguous. The CDR3 spans 13 residues. With 5 bases removed from V and 9 bases from J, the gap between germline ends came to 14 bases. From germline, CDR1 is SGHTA and CDR2 FQGTGA.

This clonotype appeared a few times. The V and J genes are TRBV20-1 and TRBJ1-4; D uncertain. Trimming took off 1 base at V and 6 bases at J, with 9 bases between the two ends. There are 13 residues in the CDR3. Germline V lookup: CDR1 DFQATT, CDR2 SNEGSKA (reference sequence). The CDR3 nucleotides read TGCAGTGCTAGAGCTTGGGAAGATGAAAAACTGTTTTTT. This codes for CSARAWEDEKLFF.

The chain couples TRBV18 to TRBJ2-2, with TRBD2 as a possible D gene (5 bases). V was shortened by 4 bases and J by 0 bases, with 12 bases between the two germline ends. Germline CDR1 reads KGHSH; CDR2 reads LQKENI. The CDR3 contains 16 residues. The CDR3 loop reads CASSRSEATNTGELFF. Here the CDR3 DNA reads TGTGCCAGCTCACGATCGGAGGCAACGAACACCGGGGAGCTGTTTTTT.

V is TRBV11-2 and J is TRBJ1-2, with TRBD1 identical over 8 bases. In germline, CDR1 is SGHAT, CDR2 FQNNGV. The junction had 6 bases not matched to a gene; V was cut back by 4 bases and J by 8 bases. The CDR3 length is 13 residues. The CDR3: CASSSQGALGYTF. CDR3 nucleotides: TGTGCCAGCAGCTCCCAGGGGGCGCTGGGCTACACCTTC.

The chain uses TRBV6-2 or TRBV6-3 and TRBJ2-4; TRBD2 might be the D (6 bases). The V end lost 8 bases, the J end lost 0 bases, and 8 bases lay between the germline ends. This CDR3 comprises 13 residues. Germline V gives CDR1 MNHEY, CDR2 SVGEGT. CDR3 bases: TGTGCCAGCGCGGGGTCAGCCAAAAACATTCAGTACTTC. Its translation is CASAGSAKNIQYF.

In this sample, this clonotype turned up a few times. The chain carries TRBV6-5 and TRBJ2-3; no clear D. Germline CDR1 reads MNHEY; CDR2 reads SVGAGI. This CDR3 is 14 amino acids long. Trimming took 4 bases from V and 3 from J, leaving 11 bases between them. CDR3 residues: CASSSRTGTDTQYF. As DNA, the CDR3 is TGTGCCAGCAGTTCACGAACTGGGACAGATACGCAGTATTTT.

J is TRBJ2-3 and V is TRBV7-2, with D perhaps TRBD1 or TRBD2 (5 bases each). From germline, CDR1 is SGHTA and CDR2 FQGNSA. This CDR3 has 15 residues. V was pared by 4 bases and J by 4 bases, with 15 bases between. The CDR3 spells CASSSLGLGADTQYF. The CDR3 DNA is TGTGCCAGCAGCTCACTAGGATTAGGGGCAGATACGCAGTATTTT.